This is a list of T cell receptor beta chains from one sample in a study of cytomegalovirus exposure and HLA in healthy donors. Clones were sequenced by immunoSEQ multiplex PCR, and TCRdb holds only the in-frame ones, with some missing. Of some 110,000 clones listed, around three quarters are singletons. The sequenced material came from PBMCs. The receptor set was obtained from a boy aged 5-17 years in good health and CMV-seronegative. CDR3s include the opening cysteine and the closing phenylalanine or tryptophan. A D gene is named only where the DNA matches it firmly. Size tells how often a clone was seen (once, few, many) or the class of an expanded clone, and some rows leave it out.

cdr3_nt cdr3_aa v_call cdr3_length clone_size d_call j_call
TGTGCCAGCAGCTTGGACCGACAGGGCTCCGGGGAGCTGTTTTTT CASSLDRQGSGELFF TRBV5-4 15 NA TRBD1 TRBJ2-2
TGCGCCAGCAGCGGCGGGACGGCGAACTATGGCTACACCTTC CASSGGTANYGYTF TRBV5-1 14 NA NA TRBJ1-2
TGTGCCAGCAGTGAAGAGGCGCTAGCGGGAGGGCAAACGCAGTATTTT CASSEEALAGGQTQYF TRBV2 16 NA TRBD2 TRBJ2-3
TGTGCCTGGAGTGGTCCGGTCCGGTTTTCCTACGAGCAGTACTTC CAWSGPVRFSYEQYF TRBV30 15 NA NA TRBJ2-7
TGTGCCAGCAGTACCTTCCAAATAGGGACAGCCTATGGCTACACCTTC CASSTFQIGTAYGYTF TRBV28 16 NA TRBD1 TRBJ1-2
TGTGCCAGCAGTGAAGTGCGAGCAACTAATGAAAAACTGTTTTTT CASSEVRATNEKLFF TRBV6-1 15 NA NA TRBJ1-4
TGTGCCAGCAGCCAAGCCGGGACTGGGGCCAACGTCCTGACTTTC CASSQAGTGANVLTF TRBV4-2 15 NA NA TRBJ2-6
TGCGCCAGCAGCCCCGACAGATCTCTCACCATCTCTGGAAACACCATATATTTT CASSPDRSLTISGNTIYF TRBV10-1 18 NA NA TRBJ1-3
TGTGCCAGCAGCGAATCAGGGTACTCCTACAATGAGCAGTTCTTC CASSESGYSYNEQFF TRBV9 15 NA NA TRBJ2-1
TGTGCCTCGGCCCCTTGGTGGGGCGATGAGCAGTTCTTC CASAPWWGDEQFF TRBV15 13 NA NA TRBJ2-1
TGTGCCAGCAGCCGGACAGGGGTCACTGAAGCTTTCTTT CASSRTGVTEAFF TRBV7-6 13 many TRBD1 TRBJ1-1
TGTGCCAGCAGCTCGGACAGGACCTTTTCCTACGAGCAGTACTTC CASSSDRTFSYEQYF TRBV7-9 15 few TRBD1 TRBJ2-7
TGTGCCAGCAGTGCCACTACAGGGGCCATTAACACCGGGGAGCTGTTTTTT CASSATTGAINTGELFF TRBV28 17 NA TRBD1 TRBJ2-2
TGCGCCAGCAGCTTTCAAGGGGGGGTGAACACTGAAGCTTTCTTT CASSFQGGVNTEAFF TRBV4-1 15 NA NA TRBJ1-1
TGTGCCAGCAGTTATATGCCGGGGGGGACTTATGGCTACACCTTC CASSYMPGGTYGYTF TRBV6-5 15 few NA TRBJ1-2
TGCGCCAGCAGCAGACAGGGGAACACTGAAGCTTTCTTT CASSRQGNTEAFF TRBV10-2 13 NA TRBD1 TRBJ1-1
TGTGCCAGCAGCTCCATACAGGGGGCTAGGACTGAAGCTTTCTTT CASSSIQGARTEAFF TRBV7-9 15 NA TRBD1 TRBJ1-1
TGTGCCAGCAGCGTGGGGGGACAGGGGAACACTGAAGCTTTCTTT CASSVGGQGNTEAFF TRBV9 15 few TRBD1 TRBJ1-1
TGTGCCAGCAGCCCCTATGACTACGAGCAGTACTTC CASSPYDYEQYF TRBV28 12 once NA TRBJ2-7
TGTGCCAGCAGCTTGGCTAGCGGTTCCTACGAGCAGTACTTC CASSLASGSYEQYF TRBV7-2 14 few TRBD2 TRBJ2-7
TGTGCCAGTAGTCCCCGGGGTGTCGGTGTTCAGCCCCAGCATTTT CASSPRGVGVQPQHF TRBV25-1 15 NA NA TRBJ1-5
TGTGCCAGCAGCTTCCCTGGGTCCCCCGGGGATACGCAGTATTTT CASSFPGSPGDTQYF TRBV7-6 15 NA NA TRBJ2-3
TGTGCCACTTCTTCTAGCACAGATACGCAGTATTTT CATSSSTDTQYF TRBV19 12 NA NA TRBJ2-3
TGTGCTAGTGGTTTGGACTCTAGGCTGGGAGCTTTCTTT CASGLDSRLGAFF TRBV12-5 13 few NA TRBJ1-1
TGTGCCAGCAGCCCCACGGCTGGAAACACCATATATTTT CASSPTAGNTIYF TRBV7-3 13 NA NA TRBJ1-3
TGTGCCAGCAGTTATGCAGGGTCCCAAGAGACCCAGTACTTC CASSYAGSQETQYF TRBV6-5 14 NA NA TRBJ2-5
TGTGCCAGTACTAGGCGGGAACCCTCCTACGAGCAGTACTTC CASTRREPSYEQYF TRBV19 14 NA NA TRBJ2-7
TGCGCCAGCAGTCGGCCAGGGAGGGATGAAAAACTGTTTTTT CASSRPGRDEKLFF TRBV23-1 14 NA NA TRBJ1-4
TGTGCCAGCAGTTTCTCCGGAGGGGACTGGTCCGACGAGCAGTACTTC CASSFSGGDWSDEQYF TRBV27 16 NA NA TRBJ2-7
TGTGCCAGCAGCGGTGACAGAAATCAGCCCCAGCATTTT CASSGDRNQPQHF TRBV6-6 13 NA NA TRBJ1-5
TGTGCCTGGAAGAGTCCTAGCCCGGATACGCAGTATTTT CAWKSPSPDTQYF TRBV30 13 NA NA TRBJ2-3
TGTGCCAGCAGGGGACAAAGTGTGGGGGAACACGAGCAGTACTTC CASRGQSVGEHEQYF TRBV25-1 15 few NA TRBJ2-7
TGTGCCAGCAGCTTAGATTCCTGGACAGGCGGGACTGAAGCTTTCTTT CASSLDSWTGGTEAFF TRBV13 16 NA TRBD1 TRBJ1-1
TGTACCAGCAGACTATACAGGGTCTCCTACGAGCAGTACTTC CTSRLYRVSYEQYF TRBV13 14 NA NA TRBJ2-7
TGTGCCAGCAGTTTCTTGGGGGCTGGCTATGGCTACACCTTC CASSFLGAGYGYTF TRBV28 14 once NA TRBJ1-2
TGTGCCAGCAGCCCTTGGGTAGGAAGGACAACGTTGTCCCAGCATTTT CASSPWVGRTTLSQHF TRBV7-8 16 NA NA TRBJ1-5
TGTGCCAGCAGTGAAAGGGGAGGTGGACAGCCCCAGCATTTT CASSERGGGQPQHF TRBV2 14 NA NA TRBJ1-5
TGTGCCAGTAGTCCTTTAGCGGGAGCCCATCAAGAGACCCAGTACTTC CASSPLAGAHQETQYF TRBV19 16 NA TRBD2 TRBJ2-5
TGTGCCTGGAGTGTATTGGGGGCCGGTAATCAGCCCCAGCATTTT CAWSVLGAGNQPQHF TRBV30 15 NA NA TRBJ1-5